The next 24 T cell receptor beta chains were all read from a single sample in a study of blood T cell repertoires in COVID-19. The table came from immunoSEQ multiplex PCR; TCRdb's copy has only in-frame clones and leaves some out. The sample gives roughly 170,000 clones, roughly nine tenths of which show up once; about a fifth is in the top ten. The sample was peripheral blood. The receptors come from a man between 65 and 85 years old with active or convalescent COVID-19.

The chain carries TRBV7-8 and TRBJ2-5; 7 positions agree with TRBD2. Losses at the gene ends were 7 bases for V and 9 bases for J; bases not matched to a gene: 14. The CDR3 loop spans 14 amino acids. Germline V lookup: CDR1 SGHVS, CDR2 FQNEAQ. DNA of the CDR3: TGTGCCAGCAACTCCGGGAGCGGGATGAAGGCCCAGTACTTC. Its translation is CASNSGSGMKAQYF.

The CDR3 is CASSQATSGGETQYF. CDR3 DNA sequence: TGCGCCAGCAGCCAGGCGACTAGCGGGGGGGAGACCCAGTACTTC. The chain is built from TRBV4-3 and TRBJ2-5; 13 bases map to TRBD2. After removal of 3 bases from V and 5 bases from J, the junction contained 3 bases not matched to a gene. The V gene's germline CDR1 is LGHNA and CDR2 YSLEER. The CDR3 spans 15 residues.

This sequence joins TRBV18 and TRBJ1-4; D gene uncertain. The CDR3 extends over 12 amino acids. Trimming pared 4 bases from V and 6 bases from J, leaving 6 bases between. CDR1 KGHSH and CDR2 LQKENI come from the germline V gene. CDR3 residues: CASSRPDEKLFF. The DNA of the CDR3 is TGTGCCAGCTCACGGCCCGATGAAAAACTGTTTTTT.

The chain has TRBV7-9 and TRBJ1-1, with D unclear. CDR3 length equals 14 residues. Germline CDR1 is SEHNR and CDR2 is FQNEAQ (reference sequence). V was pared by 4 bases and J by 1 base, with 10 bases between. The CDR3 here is CASSSNKWNTEAFF. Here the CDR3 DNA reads TGTGCCAGCAGCTCGAACAAGTGGAACACTGAAGCTTTCTTT.

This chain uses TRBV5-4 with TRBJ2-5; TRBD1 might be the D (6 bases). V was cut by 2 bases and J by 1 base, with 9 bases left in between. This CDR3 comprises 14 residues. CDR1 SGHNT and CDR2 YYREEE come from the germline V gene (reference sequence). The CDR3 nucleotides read TGTGCCAGCAGCTTCGCACAGGGCCAAGAGACCCAGTACTTC. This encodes CASSFAQGQETQYF.

The CDR3 here is CASSFRGGNQPQHF. The CDR3 DNA sequence: TGTGCCAGCAGCTTTCGGGGGGGCAATCAGCCCCAGCATTTT. J is TRBJ1-5 and V is TRBV27; possible D gene TRBD1, 5 bases. This CDR3 has 14 residues. The V end lost 6 bases, the J end lost 2 bases, and 11 bases lay between the germline ends. Germline V gene sequence: CDR1 MNHEY, CDR2 SMNVEV (reference sequence).

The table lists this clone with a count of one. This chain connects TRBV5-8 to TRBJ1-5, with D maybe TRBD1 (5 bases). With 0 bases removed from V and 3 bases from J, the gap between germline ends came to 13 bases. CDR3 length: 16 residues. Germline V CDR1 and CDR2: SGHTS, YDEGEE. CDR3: CASSLGRGGNNQPQHF. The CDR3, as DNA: TGTGCCAGCAGCTTGGGGAGGGGCGGGAACAATCAGCCCCAGCATTTT.

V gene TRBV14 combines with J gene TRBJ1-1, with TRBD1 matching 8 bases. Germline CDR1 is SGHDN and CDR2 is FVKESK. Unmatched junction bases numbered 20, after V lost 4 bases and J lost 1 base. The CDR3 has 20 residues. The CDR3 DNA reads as TGTGCCAGCAGCCGGGGGGTACCGACAGGGGCGCCTTCTACGAACACTGAAGCTTTCTTT. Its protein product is CASSRGVPTGAPSTNTEAFF.

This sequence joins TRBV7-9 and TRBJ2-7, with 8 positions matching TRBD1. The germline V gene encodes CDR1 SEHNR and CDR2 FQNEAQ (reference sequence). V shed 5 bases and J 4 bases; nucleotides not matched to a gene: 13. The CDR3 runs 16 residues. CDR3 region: CASSPGGDRGGYEQYF. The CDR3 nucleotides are TGTGCCAGCAGCCCCGGTGGCGACAGGGGCGGTTACGAGCAGTACTTC. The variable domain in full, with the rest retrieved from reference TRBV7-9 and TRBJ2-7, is DTGVSQNPRHKITKRGQNVTFRCDPISEHNRLYWYRQTLGQGPEFLTYFQNEAQLEKSRLLSDRFSAERPKGSFSTLEIQRTEQGDSAMYLCASSPGGDRGGYEQYFGPGTRLTVT.

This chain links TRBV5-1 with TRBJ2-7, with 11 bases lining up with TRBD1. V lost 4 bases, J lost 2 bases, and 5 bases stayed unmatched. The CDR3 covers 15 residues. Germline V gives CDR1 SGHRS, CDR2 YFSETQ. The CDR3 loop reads CASSPLGQGAYEQYF. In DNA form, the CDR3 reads TGCGCCAGCAGCCCACTGGGACAGGGGGCCTACGAGCAGTACTTC.

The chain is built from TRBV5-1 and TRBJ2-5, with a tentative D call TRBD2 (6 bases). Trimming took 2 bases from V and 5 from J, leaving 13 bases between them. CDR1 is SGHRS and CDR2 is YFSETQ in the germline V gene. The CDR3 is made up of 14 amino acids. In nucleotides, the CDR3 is TGCGCCAGCAGCTTACGAGGGGACTGGGAGACCCAGTACTTC. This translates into CASSLRGDWETQYF. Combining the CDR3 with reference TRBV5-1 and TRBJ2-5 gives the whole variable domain KAGVTQTPRYLIKTRGQQVTLSCSPISGHRSVSWYQQTPGQGLQFLFEYFSETQRNKGNFPGRFSGRQFSNSRSEMNVSTLELGDSALYLCASSLRGDWETQYFGPGTRLLVL.

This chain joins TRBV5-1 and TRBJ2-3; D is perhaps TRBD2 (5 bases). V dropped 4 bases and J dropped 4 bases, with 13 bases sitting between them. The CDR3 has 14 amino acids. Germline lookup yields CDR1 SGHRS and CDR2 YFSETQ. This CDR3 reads CASSSSDPADTQYF. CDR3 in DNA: TGCGCCAGCAGCAGTAGCGACCCGGCAGATACGCAGTATTTT.

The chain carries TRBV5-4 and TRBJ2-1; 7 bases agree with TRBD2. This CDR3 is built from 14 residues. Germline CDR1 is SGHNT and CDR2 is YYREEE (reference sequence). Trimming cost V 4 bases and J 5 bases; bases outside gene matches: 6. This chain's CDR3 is CASSPAGLNNEQFF. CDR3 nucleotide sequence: TGTGCCAGCAGCCCCGCGGGACTAAACAATGAGCAGTTCTTC.

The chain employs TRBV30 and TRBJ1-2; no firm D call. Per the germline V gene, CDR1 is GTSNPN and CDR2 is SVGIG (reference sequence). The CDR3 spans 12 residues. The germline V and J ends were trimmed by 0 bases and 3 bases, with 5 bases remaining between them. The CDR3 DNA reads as TGTGCCTGGAGTGTACAGCACTATGGCTACACCTTC. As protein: CAWSVQHYGYTF.

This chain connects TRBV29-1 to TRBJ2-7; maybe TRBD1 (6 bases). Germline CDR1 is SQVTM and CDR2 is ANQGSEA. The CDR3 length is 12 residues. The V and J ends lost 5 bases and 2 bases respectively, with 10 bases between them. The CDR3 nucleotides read TGCAGCGTTACAGGGCCAACCTACGAGCAGTACTTC. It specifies CSVTGPTYEQYF.

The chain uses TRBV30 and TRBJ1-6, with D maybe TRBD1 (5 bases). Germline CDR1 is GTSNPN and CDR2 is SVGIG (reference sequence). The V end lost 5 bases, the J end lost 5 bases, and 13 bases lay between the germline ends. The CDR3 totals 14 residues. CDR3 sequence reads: CAWPGSTNNSPLHF. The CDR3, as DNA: TGTGCCTGGCCAGGGTCTACTAATAATTCACCCCTCCACTTT.

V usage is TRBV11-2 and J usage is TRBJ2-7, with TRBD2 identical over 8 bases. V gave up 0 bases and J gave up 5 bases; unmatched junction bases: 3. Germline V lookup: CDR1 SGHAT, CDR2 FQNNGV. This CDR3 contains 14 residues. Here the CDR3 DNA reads TGTGCCAGCAGCTTAGATCGGGGGGGTCACGAGCAGTACTTC. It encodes CASSLDRGGHEQYF.

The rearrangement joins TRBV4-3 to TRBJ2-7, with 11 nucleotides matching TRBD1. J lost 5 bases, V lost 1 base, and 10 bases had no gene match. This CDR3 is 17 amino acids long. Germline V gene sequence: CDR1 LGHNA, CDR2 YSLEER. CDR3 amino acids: CASSQVPRTGGFNEQYF. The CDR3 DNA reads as TGCGCCAGCAGCCAAGTCCCCAGGACAGGGGGCTTCAACGAGCAGTACTTC.

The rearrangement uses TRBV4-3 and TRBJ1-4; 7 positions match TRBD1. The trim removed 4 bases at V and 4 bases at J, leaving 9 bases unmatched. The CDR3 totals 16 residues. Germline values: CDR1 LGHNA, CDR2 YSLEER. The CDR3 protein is CASSRAPGQRNEKLFF. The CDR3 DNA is TGCGCCAGCAGCCGAGCCCCGGGACAGCGTAATGAAAAACTGTTTTTT.

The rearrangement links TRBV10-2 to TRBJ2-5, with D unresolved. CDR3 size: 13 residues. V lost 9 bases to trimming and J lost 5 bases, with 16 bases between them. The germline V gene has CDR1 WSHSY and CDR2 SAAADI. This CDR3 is CASRDPGRETQYF. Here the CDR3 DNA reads TGCGCCAGTCGCGATCCGGGTCGGGAGACCCAGTACTTC.

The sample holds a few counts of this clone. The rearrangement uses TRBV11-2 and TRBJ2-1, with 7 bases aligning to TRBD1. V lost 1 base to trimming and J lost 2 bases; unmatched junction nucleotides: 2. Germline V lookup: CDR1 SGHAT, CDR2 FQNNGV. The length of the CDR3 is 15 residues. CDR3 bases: TGTGCCAGCAGCTTAGGCAGGGGGACCTACAATGAGCAGTTCTTC. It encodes CASSLGRGTYNEQFF. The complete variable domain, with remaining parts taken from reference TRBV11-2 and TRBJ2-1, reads EAGVAQSPRYKIIEKRQSVAFWCNPISGHATLYWYQQILGQGPKLLIQFQNNGVVDDSQLPKDRFSAERLKGVDSTLKIQPAKLEDSAVYLCASSLGRGTYNEQFFGPGTRLTVL.

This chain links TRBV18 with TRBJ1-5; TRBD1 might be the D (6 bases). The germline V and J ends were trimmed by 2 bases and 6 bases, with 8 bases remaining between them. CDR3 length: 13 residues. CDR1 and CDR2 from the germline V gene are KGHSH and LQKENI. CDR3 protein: CASSPTGSQPQHF. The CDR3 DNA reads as TGTGCCAGCTCACCAACAGGGTCTCAGCCCCAGCATTTT.

The CDR3 region is CASSWDSSGYGYTF. The CDR3 DNA is TGTGCCAGCAGTTGGGACAGCTCAGGCTATGGCTACACCTTC. The rearrangement links TRBV6-5 to TRBJ1-2; TRBD1 matches at 7 bases. CDR1 MNHEY and CDR2 SVGAGI come from the germline V gene. The ends lost 4 bases at V and 4 bases at J; junction bases unmatched: 6. The CDR3 contains 14 residues.

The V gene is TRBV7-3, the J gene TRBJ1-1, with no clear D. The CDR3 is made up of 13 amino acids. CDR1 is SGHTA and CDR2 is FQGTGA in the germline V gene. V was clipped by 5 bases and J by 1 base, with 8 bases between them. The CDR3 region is CASSGMRNTEAFF. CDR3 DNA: TGTGCCAGCAGCGGTATGAGGAACACTGAAGCTTTCTTT. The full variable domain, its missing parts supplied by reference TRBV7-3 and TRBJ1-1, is GAGVSQTPSNKVTEKGKYVELRCDPISGHTALYWYRQSLGQGPEFLIYFQGTGAADDSGLPNDRFFAVRPEGSVSTLKIQRTERGDSAVYLCASSGMRNTEAFFGQGTRLTVV.